The present T cell receptor beta chain was sequenced within a study of blood T cell repertoires in COVID-19. The wider study: Sample material is recorded as cDNA or gDNA derived from T cells, B-cell-depleted T cells, or PBMCs.

Assignment of participants to cohorts was predicated upon participant-reported clinical history. This table comes from immunoSEQ multiplex PCR, and its TCRdb copy is limited to in-frame clones, with some not included. The sample consists of roughly 330,000 clones, 80% to 90% of them appearing once. The CDR3 totals 15 residues. The V segment lost 4 bases and the J segment 5 bases; nucleotides outside the gene matches: 9. Germline CDR1 SGDLS, CDR2 YYNGEE. The source material was PBMCs or T cells enriched from blood (not recorded which). The source of this sequence is a woman in her late teens or twenties who had recovered from COVID-19. The J gene is TRBJ1-1, the V gene TRBV9, with 9 positions matching TRBD1. Written as DNA, the CDR3 is TGTGCCAGCAGCATCCACACAGGGGGCTGGACTGAAGCTTTCTTT. As protein: CASSIHTGGWTEAFF.